These 10 T cell receptor beta chains came from one sample sequenced in a study of T cell responses to AZD1222 COVID-19 vaccine. TCRdb's copy holds only in-frame clones and misses some; the assay was immunoSEQ multiplex PCR. The table shows 100,000 to 150,000 clones, with roughly nine tenths occurring only once. The sequencing here drew on peripheral blood, taken on day 0 of AZD1222 vaccination. The receptors stem from an adult in good health.

V gene TRBV2 combines with J gene TRBJ2-6; D gene ambiguous. Germline V gene data show CDR1 as SNHLY and CDR2 as FYNNEI. This CDR3 contains 12 residues. Deletions cut 8 bases from V and 0 bases from J, with 2 bases between. CDR3 protein: CASDSGANVLTF. DNA of the CDR3: TGTGCCAGCGACTCTGGGGCCAACGTCCTGACTTTC.

This clone was seen a single time. This sequence joins TRBV6-2 or TRBV6-3 and TRBJ1-5; no clear D. Germline-derived CDR1 and CDR2 are MNHEY and SVGEGT. Deletions cut 0 bases from V and 2 bases from J, with 5 bases between. The CDR3 is 14 residues long. This CDR3 is CASSYSWGNQPQHF. The CDR3, as DNA: TGTGCCAGCAGTTACTCCTGGGGCAATCAGCCCCAGCATTTT.

The chain is built from TRBV2 and TRBJ2-7; tentative D call: TRBD1 (5 bases). The CDR3 is made up of 13 amino acids. V gave up 3 bases and J gave up 5 bases, with 11 bases separating them. CDR1 SNHLY and CDR2 FYNNEI come from the germline V gene. The CDR3 here is CASSEFRVDEQYF. The CDR3 DNA reads as TGTGCCAGCAGTGAGTTCAGGGTAGACGAGCAGTACTTC.

The genes are TRBV19 and TRBJ1-3, with a weak D call TRBD1 (5 bases). Trimming removed 6 bases from V and 4 bases from J, with 13 bases in between. There are 14 residues in the CDR3. Germline CDR1 is LNHDA and CDR2 is SQIVND (reference sequence). CDR3 bases: TGTGCCAGTAGCCCAGGACACCGGGGAAACACCATATATTTT. It codes for CASSPGHRGNTIYF.

The chain couples TRBV24-1 to TRBJ1-4; the D gene is possibly TRBD1 (5 bases). Trimming removed 4 bases from V and 12 bases from J, with 14 bases in between. The CDR3 is 13 amino acids. CDR1 is KGHDR, CDR2 SFDVKD, per germline. The CDR3 loop reads CATSDQGARELFF. The DNA of the CDR3 is TGTGCCACCAGTGACCAGGGAGCGCGGGAACTGTTTTTT.

In this sample, this clone turned up a few times. This chain connects TRBV6-2 or TRBV6-3 to TRBJ2-7; D is uncertain. The CDR3 has 11 residues. V gave up 6 bases and J gave up 4 bases, with 7 bases separating them. The germline V gene has CDR1 MNHEY and CDR2 SVGEGT. The CDR3 reads CASSRHYEQYF. The CDR3 coding sequence is TGTGCCAGCAGCCGTCATTACGAGCAGTACTTC.

This clone has a single count. Here the CDR3 reads CASSGENQPQHF. CDR3 coding DNA: TGTGCCAGCAGTGGGGAGAATCAGCCCCAGCATTTT. This chain joins TRBV2 and TRBJ1-5, with unresolved D. V lost 4 bases and J lost 4, with 5 bases in between. The CDR3 consists of 12 residues. Germline CDR1 reads SNHLY; CDR2 reads FYNNEI.

The V gene is TRBV28, the J gene TRBJ2-7; D might be TRBD1 (6 bases). The CDR3 runs 13 residues. Per germline, CDR1 MDHEN and CDR2 SYDVKM. The germline V and J ends were trimmed by 5 bases and 3 bases, with 11 bases remaining between them. This CDR3 reads CASSLRGYYEQYF. CDR3 coding DNA: TGTGCCAGCAGTCTGAGGGGGTACTACGAGCAGTACTTC.

The V gene is TRBV28, the J gene TRBJ1-2; D gene uncertain. The CDR3 contains 11 residues. The germline V gene encodes CDR1 MDHEN and CDR2 SYDVKM. The V end lost 4 bases, the J end lost 6 bases, and 6 bases lay between the germline ends. Here the CDR3 DNA reads TGTGCCAGCAGTTCCGATCATGGCTACACCTTC. It specifies CASSSDHGYTF.

The V call is TRBV6-2 or TRBV6-3, the J call TRBJ2-7, with D hard to call. CDR1 and CDR2 from the germline V gene are MNHEY and SVGEGT. Trimming removed 0 bases from V and 6 bases from J, with 12 bases in between. The CDR3 is 14 residues long. CDR3 protein: CASSYSGPLGEQYF. As DNA, the CDR3 is TGTGCCAGCAGTTACTCGGGTCCCCTGGGCGAGCAGTACTTC.